Presented here are 15 T cell receptor beta chains from one specimen sequenced in a study of cytomegalovirus exposure and HLA in healthy donors. PCR was performed using 60 Vbeta and 13 Jbeta primers. TCRdb keeps only in-frame clones here, not all; method: immunoSEQ multiplex PCR. The sample holds roughly 86,000 clones, roughly 60% seen once. The material sequenced was PBMCs. The receptors stem from a woman in her 50s in good health and CMV-seropositive.

V and J are TRBV5-1 and TRBJ2-6; D not resolved. V dropped 0 bases and J dropped 0 bases, with 7 bases sitting between them. The V gene's germline CDR1 is SGHRS and CDR2 YFSETQ. This CDR3 comprises 16 residues. The CDR3 DNA sequence: TGCGCCAGCAGCTTGGGTCTTAGCTCTGGGGCCAACGTCCTGACTTTC. Amino acid sequence: CASSLGLSSGANVLTF.

The chain has TRBV27 and TRBJ1-5; a possible D gene is TRBD1 (6 bases). The germline V gene encodes CDR1 MNHEY and CDR2 SMNVEV (reference sequence). The CDR3 totals 15 residues. Trimming pared 8 bases from V and 5 bases from J, leaving 19 bases between. CDR3: CASSETGNPYQPQHF. As DNA, the CDR3 is TGTGCCAGCTCCGAGACAGGAAACCCTTATCAGCCCCAGCATTTT.

There are a few counts of this clone. The chain carries TRBV6-1 and TRBJ1-1; a possible D gene is TRBD1 (6 bases). Germline V gene sequence: CDR1 MNHNS, CDR2 SASEGT. The V gene lost 1 base and the J gene lost 4 bases, with 10 bases spanning the gap. The CDR3 loop spans 14 amino acids. The CDR3 DNA sequence: TGTGCCAGCAGTGAAGTCCCAGGGGTCACTGAAGCTTTCTTT. Its translation: CASSEVPGVTEAFF.

J is TRBJ1-1 and V is TRBV7-2; possible D gene TRBD1, 5 bases. The CDR3 consists of 13 residues. Germline assignment: CDR1 SGHTA and CDR2 FQGNSA. Trimming shortened V by 3 bases and J by 3 bases, and 8 bases separated the two germline ends. CDR3 in DNA: TGTGCCAGCAGCTTGGCAGGGTACACTGAAGCTTTCTTT. It translates to CASSLAGYTEAFF.

This clone occurred a few times. The gene calls are TRBV14 and TRBJ2-7; 9 nucleotides match TRBD2. This CDR3 region has 14 residues. With V trimmed by 4 bases and J by 2 bases, 3 bases remained unmatched. Germline V CDR1 and CDR2: SGHDN, FVKESK. CDR3 region: CASSPRGGPYEQYF. The CDR3 DNA is TGTGCCAGCAGCCCGCGGGGGGGCCCCTACGAGCAGTACTTC.

This clone was counted once. This rearrangement joins TRBV7-3 to TRBJ1-1; 7 bases line up with TRBD1. With V trimmed by 5 bases and J by 0 bases, 6 bases remained unmatched. Germline V gives CDR1 SGHTA, CDR2 FQGTGA. This CDR3 has 15 residues. CDR3 sequence: CASSPLTGMNTEAFF. In nucleotides, the CDR3 is TGTGCCAGCAGCCCGTTGACAGGGATGAACACTGAAGCTTTCTTT.

The chain links TRBV6-1 to TRBJ1-2; 10 bases are a match to TRBD1. The CDR3 loop spans 15 amino acids. With V trimmed by 3 bases and J by 5 bases, 6 bases remained unmatched. The V gene's germline CDR1 is MNHNS and CDR2 SASEGT. CDR3 in DNA: TGTGCCAGCAGTGAGAGCCCGGGACAGGGGTATGGCTACACCTTC. Protein product: CASSESPGQGYGYTF.

The gene calls are TRBV9 and TRBJ2-3; 11 bases match TRBD1. CDR1 and CDR2 (germline): SGDLS, YYNGEE. CDR3 size: 15 residues. V trimming: 0 bases; J trimming: 8 bases; junction bases outside the gene matches: 5. CDR3 sequence: CASSVEGQGVVTQYF. CDR3 nucleotides: TGTGCCAGCAGCGTAGAGGGACAGGGGGTGGTTACGCAGTATTTT.

This clone was counted only a few times. The chain joins TRBV7-9 to TRBJ2-6, with D tentatively TRBD1 (6 bases). Per germline, CDR1 SEHNR and CDR2 FQNEAQ (reference sequence). The CDR3 extends over 19 amino acids. V was trimmed by 2 bases and J by 1 base, leaving 18 bases between them. The CDR3 protein is CASSLTVAGVRSGANVLTF. The CDR3 DNA reads TGTGCCAGCAGCTTAACAGTGGCAGGGGTGAGGTCTGGGGCCAACGTCCTGACTTTC.

The chain carries TRBV5-4 and TRBJ2-7; D uncertain. In germline, CDR1 is SGHNT, CDR2 YYREEE (reference sequence). The CDR3 extends over 12 amino acids. Trimming took 3 bases from V and 5 from J, leaving 9 bases between them. The CDR3 bases are TGTGCCAGCAGCTCCAGACACGACGAGCAGTACTTC. Amino acid sequence: CASSSRHDEQYF.

V usage is TRBV6-1 and J usage is TRBJ1-6; 12 bases agree with TRBD1. The CDR3 has 14 amino acids. V trimming: 4 bases; J trimming: 9 bases; junction bases outside the gene matches: 1. Germline V gene lookup returns CDR1 MNHNS and CDR2 SASEGT. CDR3 nucleotides: TGTGCCAGCAGTGGGGACAGGGGGCTTTCACCCCTCCACTTT. Protein product: CASSGDRGLSPLHF.

The chain joins TRBV28 to TRBJ2-7, with D uncertain. Trimming removed 6 bases from V and 6 bases from J, with 21 bases in between. The germline CDR1 and CDR2 sequences are MDHEN and SYDVKM. This CDR3 contains 15 residues. DNA of the CDR3: TGTGCCAGCAGGGCGAGGTGGTCCTCCTCGTCCGAGCAGTACTTC. Encoded protein: CASRARWSSSSEQYF.

This sequence joins TRBV5-1 and TRBJ1-1; 10 nucleotides align to TRBD1. Germline lookup yields CDR1 SGHRS and CDR2 YFSETQ. This CDR3 comprises 17 residues. The V gene end was trimmed by 4 bases and the J gene end by 0 bases; junction bases not matched to a gene: 9. Here the CDR3 reads CASSLDRGLAMNTEAFF. The CDR3 DNA follows: TGCGCCAGCAGCCTGGACAGGGGGTTGGCGATGAACACTGAAGCTTTCTTT.

The chain joins TRBV18 to TRBJ2-3; tentatively, D is TRBD2 (5 bases). Germline lookup yields CDR1 KGHSH and CDR2 LQKENI. This CDR3 region has 14 residues. The V and J ends lost 7 bases and 1 base respectively, with 12 bases between them. For the CDR3, the DNA is TGTGCCAGCTGTCAGGTGGAGGGCACAGATACGCAGTATTTT. The encoded protein is CASCQVEGTDTQYF.

V usage is TRBV28 and J usage is TRBJ1-2; TRBD1 is a possible D gene (6 bases). The germline CDR1 and CDR2 sequences are MDHEN and SYDVKM. The CDR3 runs to 15 residues. The V and J ends lost 10 bases and 3 bases respectively, with 21 bases between them. The chain's CDR3 is CATSREGVRHYGYTF. The CDR3 bases are TGTGCCACATCGAGAGAGGGGGTCAGACACTATGGCTACACCTTC.